Listed here are 28 T cell receptor beta chains from one sample, sequenced in a study of T cell clones after liver transplantation. Here immunoSEQ multiplex PCR was the method, and the copy in TCRdb shows in-frame clones only, minus some. Among 70,000 or so clones, around 90% were seen once, and the ten largest hold roughly 2.5%. This material consisted of CD4+ T cells from blood, taken before liver transplant. The receptors originated from a human donor who received a liver transplant.

This chain joins TRBV27 and TRBJ2-3, with 8 nucleotides matching TRBD2. Germline CDR1 and CDR2: MNHEY and SMNVEV (reference sequence). The CDR3 runs 15 residues. Trimming at V came to 4 bases and at J to 5 bases, leaving 8 bases not matched to a gene. This CDR3 reads CASSWLAGLLDTQYF. In DNA form, the CDR3 reads TGTGCCAGCAGTTGGTTAGCGGGATTACTAGATACGCAGTATTTT.

The chain couples TRBV5-6 to TRBJ2-5; TRBD1 aligns across 7 bases. V was pared by 1 base and J by 4 bases, with 4 bases of the junction left unmatched. CDR3 length: 14 amino acids. The germline gives CDR1 SGHDT, CDR2 YYEEEE. The CDR3 DNA reads as TGTGCCAGCAGCTTGCGGGCAGGGGGAGAGACCCAGTACTTC. Translation: CASSLRAGGETQYF.

The rearrangement joins TRBV5-1 to TRBJ2-7, with 10 nucleotides matching TRBD1. Germline CDR1 SGHRS, CDR2 YFSETQ. V shed 4 bases and J 4 bases; nucleotides not matched to a gene: 2. There are 13 residues in the CDR3. As DNA, the CDR3 is TGCGCCAGCAGCCGGGACAGGGGTTACGAGCAGTACTTC. It yields the protein CASSRDRGYEQYF.

This rearrangement joins TRBV18 to TRBJ1-2, with TRBD1 identical over 8 bases. After removal of 4 bases from V and 6 bases from J, the junction contained 4 bases not matched to a gene. Per the germline V gene, CDR1 is KGHSH and CDR2 is LQKENI. The CDR3 has 13 amino acids. CDR3 coding DNA: TGTGCCAGCTCACACGGACAGGGTAATGGCTACACCTTC. This translates into CASSHGQGNGYTF.

This rearrangement joins TRBV28 to TRBJ2-1; D ambiguous. Germline V gives CDR1 MDHEN, CDR2 SYDVKM. This CDR3 spans 12 amino acids. V lost 9 bases, J lost 6 bases, and 12 bases lay in between. The CDR3 DNA reads as TGTGCCAGTAGTATCCAGGTCAATGAGCAGTTCTTC. It codes for CASSIQVNEQFF. Full variable domain (remainder filled in from reference TRBV28 and TRBJ2-1): DVKVTQSSRYLVKRTGEKVFLECVQDMDHENMFWYRQDPGLGLRLIYFSYDVKMKEKGDIPEGYSVSREKKERFSLILESASTNQTSMYLCASSIQVNEQFFGPGTRLTVL.

A few counts support this clone. V is TRBV11-3 and J is TRBJ2-5; 10 nucleotides match TRBD1. This CDR3 comprises 17 residues. Germline values: CDR1 SGHNT, CDR2 YENEEA. V shed 5 bases, J shed 9 bases, and the junction held 18 bases outside the gene matches. In DNA form, the CDR3 reads TGTGCCAGCAGCCAAAGACAGGGGGCGTTGGCCCCCACGGCCCAGTACTTC. Translating it yields CASSQRQGALAPTAQYF.

This clone was observed a single time. The chain employs TRBV7-3 and TRBJ1-4; D is unclear. The V and J ends lost 2 bases and 3 bases respectively, with 4 bases between them. Looked up from germline, CDR1 is SGHTA and CDR2 is FQGTGA. This CDR3 has 13 residues. CDR3 loop: CASSLGANEKLFF. DNA for the CDR3: TGTGCCAGCAGCTTAGGGGCTAATGAAAAACTGTTTTTT.

The chain uses TRBV28 and TRBJ1-3, with TRBD1 matching over 7 bases. Trimming cost V 4 bases and J 0 bases; bases outside gene matches: 3. The length of the CDR3 is 15 residues. CDR1 and CDR2 from the germline V gene are MDHEN and SYDVKM. The CDR3 coding sequence is TGTGCCAGCAGTTCGACAGGGACCTCTGGAAACACCATATATTTT. Its protein is CASSSTGTSGNTIYF.

This chain links TRBV5-1 with TRBJ2-2; 11 bases fit TRBD2. This CDR3 has 15 amino acids. Per the germline V gene, CDR1 is SGHRS and CDR2 is YFSETQ. With V trimmed by 2 bases and J by 6 bases, 3 bases remained unmatched. The CDR3 reads CASSFTSGSPGELFF. In DNA, the CDR3 is TGCGCCAGCAGCTTTACTAGCGGGAGTCCCGGGGAGCTGTTTTTT.

The chain recombines TRBV28 with TRBJ2-7; tentatively, D is TRBD2 (5 bases). Trimming cost V 7 bases and J 2 bases, with 18 bases left between them. CDR1 is MDHEN, CDR2 SYDVKM, per germline. The CDR3 length is 15 residues. The CDR3 sequence is CASKKGIRGPYEQYF. In DNA, the CDR3 is TGTGCCAGCAAAAAGGGTATACGGGGTCCCTACGAGCAGTACTTC.

The genes are TRBV11-3 and TRBJ2-2; perhaps TRBD2 as D (5 bases). This CDR3 is built from 16 residues. The ends were cut back, 3 bases at V and 0 bases at J, with 11 bases in the middle. Germline assignment: CDR1 SGHNT and CDR2 YENEEA. In DNA, the CDR3 is TGTGCCAGCAGCTTTATGAGCGGCGCGAACACCGGGGAGCTGTTTTTT. Translating it yields CASSFMSGANTGELFF.

The V call is TRBV4-2, the J call TRBJ2-1; D possibly corresponds to TRBD2 (6 bases). Germline CDR1 LGHNA, CDR2 YNFKEQ. There are 15 residues in the CDR3. V gave up 3 bases and J gave up 4 bases, with 13 bases separating them. The CDR3 reads CASSQRLASYNEQFF. CDR3 sequence (DNA): TGTGCCAGCAGCCAGAGGCTAGCGAGTTACAATGAGCAGTTCTTC.

The V gene is TRBV2, the J gene TRBJ2-1, with D unclear. Per the germline V gene, CDR1 is SNHLY and CDR2 is FYNNEI. The CDR3 contains 11 residues. The V end was cut by 7 bases, the J end by 2 bases, with 3 bases between. CDR3: CASNAYNEQFF. The CDR3 nucleotides are TGTGCCAGCAATGCCTACAATGAGCAGTTCTTC.

The chain carries TRBV18 and TRBJ2-7; D gene uncertain. The CDR3 is made up of 12 amino acids. From germline, CDR1 is KGHSH and CDR2 LQKENI. V was pared by 6 bases and J by 4 bases, with 10 bases between. The CDR3 nucleotides are TGTGCCAGCTCCGGCGGCCCGTACGAGCAGTACTTC. Translating gives CASSGGPYEQYF.

This clone came up a few times. The rearrangement uses TRBV28 and TRBJ1-1; D ambiguous. The germline V and J ends were trimmed by 8 bases and 0 bases, with 7 bases remaining between them. The CDR3 runs 12 residues. Germline lookup yields CDR1 MDHEN and CDR2 SYDVKM. The CDR3 DNA reads TGTGCCAGCCGACTCCTGAACACTGAAGCTTTCTTT. It specifies CASRLLNTEAFF.

V usage is TRBV5-1 and J usage is TRBJ1-1; tentative D call: TRBD1 (5 bases). This CDR3 is built from 15 residues. Looked up from germline, CDR1 is SGHRS and CDR2 is YFSETQ. V dropped 1 base and J dropped 3 bases, with 13 bases sitting between them. CDR3 residues: CASSLRGLGDTEAFF. The CDR3, as DNA: TGCGCCAGCAGCTTGCGGGGCCTCGGCGACACTGAAGCTTTCTTT.

The sample holds one count of this clone. The V gene is TRBV29-1, the J gene TRBJ2-7; 12 positions match TRBD2. CDR1 and CDR2 (germline): SQVTM, ANQGSEA. The CDR3 is 14 residues long. V lost 6 bases to trimming and J lost 4 bases; unmatched junction nucleotides: 7. The CDR3 DNA reads TGCAGCGTCGCGACTAGCGGGAGTATTTACGAGCAGTACTTC. It yields the protein CSVATSGSIYEQYF.

The CDR3 loop reads CAWSDRDYPLRNEQFF. The CDR3 nucleotides read TGTGCCTGGAGCGATAGGGACTATCCCCTCCGCAATGAGCAGTTCTTC. J is TRBJ2-1 and V is TRBV30, with 7 bases fitting TRBD2. The CDR3 runs to 16 residues. The V and J ends lost 3 bases and 6 bases, in that order; junction bases with no gene match: 14. From germline, CDR1 is GTSNPN and CDR2 SVGIG (reference sequence).

This clone was seen a few times. The chain uses TRBV10-2 and TRBJ2-7; 7 positions agree with TRBD2. The CDR3 is 15 amino acids. Trimming cost V 0 bases and J 3 bases; bases outside gene matches: 5. Germline CDR1 reads WSHSY; CDR2 reads SAAADI. The CDR3 DNA reads TGCGCCAGCAGTGAGTCCGGCGGGAGCCTCTACGAGCAGTACTTC. Its protein product is CASSESGGSLYEQYF.

This clone came up a few times. This chain joins TRBV19 and TRBJ1-4, with 9 nucleotides matching TRBD1. With V trimmed by 4 bases and J by 14 bases, 8 bases remained unmatched. Germline V gene sequence: CDR1 LNHDA, CDR2 SQIVND (reference sequence). There are 13 residues in the CDR3. DNA for the CDR3: TGTGCCAGTAGTACCAGGACAGGGGTAAACCTGTTTTTT. Translation gives CASSTRTGVNLFF.

J is TRBJ2-5 and V is TRBV5-1; a possible D gene is TRBD2 (6 bases). The length of the CDR3 is 14 residues. Germline CDR1 reads SGHRS; CDR2 reads YFSETQ. Trimming pared 3 bases from V and 4 bases from J, leaving 13 bases between. CDR3 nucleotide sequence: TGCGCCAGCAGCTCCTATAGCGGCGCAGAGACCCAGTACTTC. This translates into CASSSYSGAETQYF.

This sequence joins TRBV6-1 and TRBJ2-5; no clear D gene. Per germline, CDR1 MNHNS and CDR2 SASEGT. This CDR3 has 14 residues. V was pared by 4 bases and J by 1 base, with 10 bases between. CDR3: CASSAIGIQETQYF. The CDR3 region has the DNA TGTGCCAGCAGTGCTATTGGGATCCAAGAGACCCAGTACTTC.

This clone appeared a single time. V usage is TRBV6-5 and J usage is TRBJ1-2; D gene ambiguous. This CDR3 spans 13 amino acids. Trimming left V 4 bases short and J 8 bases short, with 14 bases between. The V gene's germline CDR1 is MNHEY and CDR2 SVGAGI. CDR3 DNA: TGTGCCAGCAGTTTAGACCGATCTGGGGGCTACACCTTC. Amino acid sequence: CASSLDRSGGYTF.

J is TRBJ2-1 and V is TRBV5-4, with TRBD2 matching 16 bases. Germline CDR1 is SGHNT and CDR2 is YYREEE (reference sequence). This CDR3 region has 17 residues. V was pared by 0 bases and J by 8 bases, with 5 bases of the junction left unmatched. The CDR3 DNA reads as TGTGCCAGCAGCTTGGCCGTGGGACTAGCGGGAGGGGATGAGCAGTTCTTC. Amino acid sequence: CASSLAVGLAGGDEQFF.

The chain combines TRBV10-3 with TRBJ2-3; TRBD2 is a possible D gene (7 bases). Trimming removed 7 bases from V and 6 bases from J, with 14 bases in between. Per germline, CDR1 ENHRY and CDR2 SYGVKD. This CDR3 is 13 amino acids long. The CDR3 DNA reads TGTGCCATCAATAGCGGGCAGGGGGATACGCAGTATTTT. Amino acid sequence: CAINSGQGDTQYF.

This chain uses TRBV6-1 with TRBJ2-1, with D tentatively TRBD1 or TRBD2 (6 bases each). Trimming cost V 11 bases and J 3 bases, with 17 bases left between them. Germline V gene lookup returns CDR1 MNHNS and CDR2 SASEGT. The CDR3 has 14 residues. The CDR3 sequence is CAAGVAEYYNEQFF. Here the CDR3 DNA reads TGTGCCGCAGGGGTAGCGGAGTACTACAATGAGCAGTTCTTC.

The DNA of the CDR3 is TGTGCCACCAGCAGAGACGGGGGATCCTACGAGCAGTACTTC. It encodes CATSRDGGSYEQYF. The chain uses TRBV15 and TRBJ2-7; TRBD2 is a possible D gene (6 bases). Trimming took off 0 bases at V and 1 base at J, with 7 bases between the two ends. Germline loops: CDR1 LNHNV, CDR2 YYDKDF (reference sequence). There are 14 residues in the CDR3.

The V call is TRBV4-3, the J call TRBJ2-7; D not certain. CDR3 length: 13 amino acids. The V gene lost 0 bases and the J gene lost 3 bases, with 6 bases spanning the gap. The germline CDR1 and CDR2 sequences are LGHNA and YSLEER. The CDR3 DNA sequence: TGCGCCAGCAGCCAAGATTCGGGCTACGAGCAGTACTTC. Its translation is CASSQDSGYEQYF.